This entry lists 25 T cell receptor beta chains sequenced from one sample in a study of spatial heterogeneity in lung cancer. Time point specified: sample taken at primary tumor resection. In each case, whole RNA from tumor, nontumor lung or frozen PBMC was sequenced unsorted. TCRdb processed the 5' RACE reads anew with MiXCR; each CDR3 protein has one entry. The sample yields 50,000 or so distinct CDR3 sequences, less than 8.5% seen once. The material sequenced was PBMCs, taken at surgery. The receptors here all came from a female donor with early-stage non-small cell lung cancer.

This clonotype turned up a few times. The rearrangement uses TRBV27 and TRBJ1-1; D not certain. Trimming took off 5 bases at V and 0 bases at J, with 13 bases between the two ends. CDR1 and CDR2 (germline): MNHEY, SMNVEV (reference sequence). The CDR3 spans 15 residues. This chain's CDR3 is CASSTLAAMNTEAFF. CDR3 bases: TGTGCCAGCAGTACCCTTGCAGCCATGAACACTGAAGCTTTCTTT.

The rearrangement links TRBV5-1 to TRBJ1-1; no definite D call. This CDR3 has 12 amino acids. The germline gives CDR1 SGHRS, CDR2 YFSETQ. Trimming removed 2 bases from V and 3 bases from J, with 5 bases in between. The CDR3 bases are TGCGCCAGCAGCTTTGGGGACACTGAAGCTTTCTTT. Translation gives CASSFGDTEAFF.

This clonotype showed up just a few times. V and J are TRBV28 and TRBJ2-7; D remains unclear. Germline lookup yields CDR1 MDHEN and CDR2 SYDVKM. The CDR3 loop spans 13 amino acids. V dropped 6 bases and J dropped 2 bases, with 11 bases sitting between them. This chain's CDR3 is CASRPTDAYEQYF. CDR3 DNA: TGTGCCAGCAGGCCAACAGACGCCTACGAGCAGTACTTC.

This clonotype was detected many times. J is TRBJ2-7 and V is TRBV4-3, with 7 bases aligning to TRBD2. The junction had 12 bases not matched to a gene; V was cut back by 4 bases and J by 0 bases. The CDR3 has 17 residues. Germline CDR1 LGHNA, CDR2 YSLEER. CDR3 amino acids: CASSPRALRTSSYEQYF. The CDR3 nucleotides read TGCGCCAGCAGCCCTCGGGCCCTCCGGACTAGCTCCTACGAGCAGTACTTC.

This clonotype was found many times. The chain joins TRBV4-3 to TRBJ1-1; perhaps TRBD1 as D (5 bases). The germline CDR1 and CDR2 sequences are LGHNA and YSLEER. The CDR3 consists of 17 residues. V was pared by 0 bases and J by 6 bases, with 20 bases between. The CDR3 DNA follows: TGCGCCAGCAGCCAAGATGTAGGGGCAAGGAACATCGCTGAAGCTTTCTTT. This sequence encodes CASSQDVGARNIAEAFF.

V usage is TRBV12-3 or TRBV12-4 and J usage is TRBJ2-3; D not certain. The CDR3 is 13 amino acids. V was shortened by 6 bases and J by 1 base, with 8 bases between the two germline ends. The chain's CDR3 is CASRPTGTDTQYF. The CDR3 coding sequence is TGTGCCAGCAGGCCTACGGGCACAGATACGCAGTATTTT.

The chain recombines TRBV2 with TRBJ2-7; 7 nucleotides match TRBD1. With V trimmed by 3 bases and J by 5 bases, 10 bases remained unmatched. CDR1 is SNHLY and CDR2 is FYNNEI in the germline V gene. The CDR3 is made up of 15 amino acids. The CDR3, as DNA: TGTGCCAGCAGTGATCGGACAGGACCCCACCACGAGCAGTACTTC. Translation: CASSDRTGPHHEQYF. Combining the CDR3 with reference TRBV2 and TRBJ2-7 gives the whole variable domain EPEVTQTPSHQVTQMGQEVILRCVPISNHLYFYWYRQILGQKVEFLVSFYNNEISEKSEIFDDQFSVERPDGSNFTLKIRSTKLEDSAMYFCASSDRTGPHHEQYFGPGTRLTVT.

This clonotype was picked up many times. The chain joins TRBV7-2 to TRBJ2-5, with 9 bases lining up with TRBD1. This CDR3 has 14 residues. Germline loops: CDR1 SGHTA, CDR2 FQGNSA. With 5 bases clipped from V and 1 base from J, the junction kept 2 bases outside the gene matches. CDR3 nucleotide sequence: TGTGCCAGCAGCCGGGACAGGGCCCAAGAGACCCAGTACTTC. Its translation is CASSRDRAQETQYF. The whole variable domain, remainder taken from reference TRBV7-2 and TRBJ2-5, is GAGVSQSPSNKVTEKGKDVELRCDPISGHTALYWYRQSLGQGLEFLIYFQGNSAPDKSGLPSDRFSAERTGGSVSTLTIQRTQQEDSAVYLCASSRDRAQETQYFGPGTRLLVL.

The chain is built from TRBV11-2 and TRBJ1-1, with D possibly matching TRBD1 (5 bases). The CDR3 has 13 residues. Trimming cost V 5 bases and J 4 bases, with 11 bases left between them. In germline, CDR1 is SGHAT, CDR2 FQNNGV. The CDR3 DNA sequence: TGTGCCAGCAGCGCACAGGTATTCACTGAAGCTTTCTTT. Its protein is CASSAQVFTEAFF.

With respect to this clonotype: A much larger clone differs from this one at a single base, so this may be a read error. This chain connects TRBV5-6 to TRBJ1-2; D not resolved. This CDR3 spans 13 amino acids. Germline values: CDR1 SGHDT, CDR2 YYEEEE. CDR3 protein: CDSSRQDHYGYTF. The CDR3 region has the DNA TGTGACAGCAGCCGGCAAGATCACTATGGCTACACCTTC.

This clonotype was seen repeatedly, ten times or more. This chain links TRBV4-2 with TRBJ2-3, with 8 positions matching TRBD1. Per the germline V gene, CDR1 is LGHNA and CDR2 is YNFKEQ. V lost 4 bases and J lost 0; bases outside the gene matches: 6. CDR3 length: 16 amino acids. The DNA for the CDR3 is TGTGCCAGCAGCCTAAGTGGGACAGGCAGCACAGATACGCAGTATTTT. This gives the protein CASSLSGTGSTDTQYF.

The gene calls are TRBV4-2 and TRBJ1-5; no clear D gene. The CDR3 has 14 amino acids. The V gene lost 0 bases and the J gene lost 6 bases, with 9 bases spanning the gap. Per the germline V gene, CDR1 is LGHNA and CDR2 is YNFKEQ. The CDR3 loop is CASSQEFGIQPQHF. The CDR3 nucleotides read TGTGCCAGCAGCCAAGAATTTGGGATTCAGCCCCAGCATTTT.

The sample holds many counts of this clonotype. The rearrangement joins TRBV19 to TRBJ2-5; 11 positions agree with TRBD1. CDR1 LNHDA and CDR2 SQIVND come from the germline V gene (reference sequence). V lost 7 bases to trimming and J lost 4 bases; unmatched junction nucleotides: 5. The CDR3 runs 14 residues. CDR3 residues: CASTGTGGSETQYF. The CDR3 DNA reads TGTGCCAGTACCGGGACAGGGGGATCAGAGACCCAGTACTTC.

This clonotype was counted only a few times. The V gene is TRBV23-1, the J gene TRBJ2-5, with 9 bases lining up with TRBD1. TRBV23-1 is an ORF for which the function is uncertain. The CDR3 has 16 amino acids. V shed 6 bases, J shed 5 bases, and the junction held 13 bases outside the gene matches. The CDR3 coding sequence is TGCGCCAGCAGACCGACAGGGGGAGGGATAAGGGAGACCCAGTACTTC. Its translation is CASRPTGGGIRETQYF.

CDR3 protein: CASSSGQGAFGANVLTF. CDR3 DNA sequence: TGTGCCAGCAGCTCGGGACAGGGGGCGTTCGGGGCCAACGTCCTGACTTTC. The V and J genes are TRBV7-2 and TRBJ2-6; TRBD1 matches at 12 bases. V gave up 4 bases and J gave up 4 bases; unmatched junction bases: 5. Germline CDR1 is SGHTA and CDR2 is FQGNSA. There are 17 residues in the CDR3.

This clonotype came up a few times. V usage is TRBV6-2 or TRBV6-3 and J usage is TRBJ1-2; TRBD1 aligns across 7 bases. V dropped 6 bases and J dropped 3; count of bases not matched to a gene: 7. CDR3 size: 14 residues. Germline CDR1 reads MNHEY; CDR2 reads SVGEGT. CDR3 protein: CASRETGDDYGYTF. CDR3 coding DNA: TGTGCCAGCAGGGAAACAGGGGACGACTATGGCTACACCTTC.

This clonotype turned up a few times. V usage is TRBV6-5 and J usage is TRBJ2-2; possibly TRBD2 for D (6 bases). The CDR3 covers 16 residues. V lost 5 bases and J 6 bases, leaving 19 bases between the germline ends. The germline V gene has CDR1 MNHEY and CDR2 SVGAGI. Written as DNA, the CDR3 is TGTGCCAGCAGTCCCGGGACTCTAAGACATCCCGGGGAGCTGTTTTTT. It codes for CASSPGTLRHPGELFF.

The gene calls are TRBV4-3 and TRBJ1-1; weak D call: TRBD1 (6 bases). The V gene lost 3 bases and the J gene lost 4 bases, with 18 bases spanning the gap. Germline assignment: CDR1 LGHNA and CDR2 YSLEER. This CDR3 contains 16 residues. CDR3: CASSHLGAGLRTEAFF. In DNA form, the CDR3 reads TGCGCCAGCAGCCACCTGGGGGCAGGGTTACGCACTGAAGCTTTCTTT.

This clonotype has only a few counts. The chain joins TRBV6-5 to TRBJ2-7, with D possibly being TRBD1 (6 bases). CDR1 and CDR2 (germline): MNHEY, SVGAGI. This CDR3 is built from 13 residues. The germline V and J ends were trimmed by 8 bases and 5 bases, with 16 bases remaining between them. The CDR3 sequence is CASQPGEWNEQYF. The CDR3 DNA sequence: TGTGCCAGCCAACCAGGGGAATGGAACGAGCAGTACTTC.

The chain links TRBV28 to TRBJ2-3; 14 nucleotides match TRBD2. In germline, CDR1 is MDHEN, CDR2 SYDVKM. The CDR3 is 17 residues long. The V gene end was trimmed by 7 bases and the J gene end by 1 base; junction bases not matched to a gene: 7. Written as DNA, the CDR3 is TGTGCCAGCAAGACTAGCGGGGGGGCCTGGGGCACAGATACGCAGTATTTT. Protein product: CASKTSGGAWGTDTQYF.

This clonotype was picked up many times. The chain employs TRBV6-1 and TRBJ1-6; possible D gene TRBD1, 5 bases. The CDR3 has 16 residues. V was shortened by 1 base and J by 7 bases, with 14 bases between the two germline ends. Germline CDR1 is MNHNS and CDR2 is SASEGT. CDR3 loop: CASSEGSGRGNSPLHF. The DNA for the CDR3 is TGTGCCAGCAGTGAAGGTTCGGGACGGGGGAATTCACCCCTCCACTTT.

This clonotype was observed at least ten times. The genes are TRBV7-8 and TRBJ2-7; 8 nucleotides agree with TRBD1. The germline gives CDR1 SGHVS, CDR2 FQNEAQ. Trimming took 3 bases from V and 3 from J; bases not matched to a gene: 7. The CDR3 spans 15 residues. As DNA, the CDR3 is TGTGCCAGCAGCTTCGTTCTCGGACAGGGCTACGAGCAGTACTTC. It specifies CASSFVLGQGYEQYF.

The sample holds a few counts of this clonotype. The chain links TRBV6-1 to TRBJ2-7; the match to TRBD2 covers 9 bases. Trimming removed 1 base from V and 2 bases from J; junction bases left unmatched: 6. Per germline, CDR1 MNHNS and CDR2 SASEGT. The CDR3 runs to 16 residues. CDR3 protein: CASSEGVSGGPYEQYF. CDR3 sequence (DNA): TGTGCCAGCAGTGAAGGAGTTAGCGGGGGCCCCTACGAGCAGTACTTC.

This clonotype was detected ten times or more. Written as DNA, the CDR3 is TGTGCCAGCAGTTCCCCGGACCTTGCAAAGAGGAGGAACATTCAGTACTTC. Amino acid sequence: CASSSPDLAKRRNIQYF. This chain links TRBV28 with TRBJ2-4; tentatively, D is TRBD2 (5 bases). Germline CDR1 reads MDHEN; CDR2 reads SYDVKM. V was shortened by 4 bases and J by 7 bases, with 23 bases between the two germline ends. The CDR3 is 17 residues long.

This clonotype appeared many times. CDR3 sequence (DNA): TGTGCCAGCACCCCACCGGGACTCCTATTCACAGATACGCAGTATTTT. It is translated as CASTPPGLLFTDTQYF. The chain uses TRBV12-3 or TRBV12-4 and TRBJ2-3; possibly TRBD2 for D (6 bases). The CDR3 runs to 16 residues. V lost 7 bases, J lost 2 bases, and 19 bases lay in between.